This TCR beta chain was found in a study of T cells after yellow fever vaccination. Study information: Some fractions had low cell numbers, and these were prepared with SMART-Seq v4 Ultra Low Input.

Study-wide results and limits: Bulk-population clonotypes that are abundant could appear as contaminants in FACS-sorted repertoires. Boosting was followed by the reappearance of most primary-vaccination clones (96% CD4, 85% to 90% CD8).

Trimming pared 0 bases from V and 5 bases from J, leaving 22 bases between. CDR1 SGHDN and CDR2 FVKESK come from the germline V gene. The CDR3 is 18 residues long. Researchers made TCR cDNA using 5'RACE template switching, and this step added a universal primer site and UMIs. In TCRdb, the 5' RACE reads were re-called with MiXCR into one record per CDR3 protein. This table has about 430,000 distinct CDR3 sequences, approximately 18% appearing once. A remark on this clonotype: What it binds is not known.

V and J are TRBV14 and TRBJ1-1; no clear D gene. The receptor was derived from a man aged 18 to 35 who received the YFV17D yellow fever vaccine. This sample comprised PBMCs, obtained before the yellow fever booster vaccination. The chain's CDR3 is CASSQEERLPDGKTEAFF. CDR3 DNA: TGTGCCAGCAGCCAAGAAGAACGGTTGCCCGATGGAAAGACTGAAGCTTTCTTT.